This T cell receptor beta chain comes out of a study of blood T cell repertoires in COVID-19 (dated by TCRdb to 2018 to 2020). Turning to the overall study: Samples from collaborators originated in the United States, Italy and Spain and spanned both the acute and convalescent phases of COVID-19. The prospective study material was composed of cDNA or gDNA derived from T cells, B-cell-depleted T cells, or PBMCs. The dataset comprised deeply sampled blood TCRbeta repertoires from subjects exposed to, actively infected with, or recovered from COVID-19. The repertoires were released in a freely available public database intended as a resource for research on the immune response to SARS-CoV-2. Samples came from the ongoing ImmuneRACE study (first 160 participants) plus 1,254 subjects from 6 global collaborators. Sample metadata almost always included a de-identified subject ID, COVID-19 status, age in years and sex. HLA class I and class II types, where available, came from metadata supplied by the sample provider rather than from assay-based typing. What the work shows at the level of the full study, not this receptor alone: The amount of clinical and demographic metadata varied by source and participant and was provided uncurated.

One collaborating source in Seattle enrolled patients during active infection and followed them longitudinally through the course of disease. Collaborating institutions collected whole blood in K2EDTA tubes following their own protocols. For TCRbeta analysis, collaborators shipped samples as frozen whole blood, isolated PBMCs, or DNA extracted from either of those sample types. About this clone itself: Its binding antigen is unknown. Base qualities were left out, and no much larger clone turns up one base away.

The immunoSEQ Assay, a bias-controlled multiplex PCR, was used to amplify TCRbeta CDR3 regions from genomic DNA. On the authors' methods: The number of nucleated cells in each sample was estimated from the amplification of reference gene primers within the assay. To quantify the absolute abundance of each unique TCRbeta CDR3 rearrangement, sequence reads were collapsed and filtered. Productive Simpson clonality was computed per sample as the square root of Simpson's diversity index over productive rearrangements. TCRdb holds this immuneACCESS table with in-frame rearrangements only. Some clones are missing; in checked studies, unresolved V genes explain under half, and the rest has no known cause. That table supplies the V and J calls and clone size; D and trimming were determined from the DNA. The sample table holds approximately 250,000 clones, of which around 88% were seen once. In total, the top ten clones hold over 5.5% of the sample.

Germline trimming amounts to 3 bases on V and 0 bases on J, with 1 as the count of junction bases outside the gene matches. As encoded in the germline V gene (reference sequence), CDR1 is SGHNT while CDR2 is YYREEE. From the cysteine up to the phenylalanine, the CDR3 has a length of 14 residues. The DNA shown is the 42-base CDR3, in frame from base 1. The sample consisted of peripheral blood. The TCR sequence derives from a woman of 80 years or more with COVID-19, enrolled during active disease. The chain was built from TRBV5-4 and TRBJ1-2; TRBD1 matches 8 bases in the middle. In nucleotides, the sequence is TGTGCCAGCAGCTCGGACAGGGCTAACTATGGCTACACCTTC. It codes for CASSSDRANYGYTF.